The entry below gives a single T cell receptor (beta chain) sequence along with its context. Its antigen remains unknown. The sample originates from a study of response to subunit inactivated influenza vaccine. TCRdb re-analysed the RT-PCR reads in MiXCR, keeping a single row per CDR3 protein. The table has 650,000 to 800,000 distinct CDR3 sequences, about 15% seen once. Findings of the study overall: Authors suggested each seasonal influenza vaccination recruits few new T cells.

The CDR3 runs to 15 residues. J gave up 7 bases and V 3 bases, and 7 bases lay outside the gene matches. This receptor was taken from a man aged 50 to 59 who received an inactivated influenza vaccine. V and J are TRBV12-3 or TRBV12-4 and TRBJ2-7; 12 bases line up with TRBD2. This sample comprised PBMCs from blood, obtained less than 15 days before vaccination. CDR3 coding DNA: TGTGCCAGCAGTTTTAGACTAGCGGGAGTACGGGAGCAGTACTTC. Translating gives CASSFRLAGVREQYF.